This TCR beta chain was observed in a study of T cells in Graves' hyperthyroidism and ophthalmopathy. General study points: Ophthalmopathy was told apart from stable hyperthyroidism by a 13 V-J model.

Each patient was aged 18 to 65 and had newly diagnosed hyperthyroidism of under 2 months' duration. There were TCR beta CDR3 regions amplified from RNA transcripts. A set of HTBI primers served as the primers for a first-round RT-PCR of the TCR CDR3. One entry per CDR3 protein, called by TCRdb with MiXCR from the multiplex PCR reads. The sample yields hundreds of thousands of distinct CDR3 sequences, roughly 37% seen once. Germline V CDR1 and CDR2: SGHTS, YDEGEE. V lost 3 bases, J lost 2 bases, and 1 base stayed unmatched. The CDR3 has 13 amino acids. This clonotype was observed at least ten times. Its antigen is not identified.

This receptor was obtained from a man aged 18 to 30 with Graves' hyperthyroidism. Sequenced: blood. This chain uses TRBV5-8 with TRBJ1-2, with 7 bases matching TRBD1. The CDR3 DNA reads TGTGCCAGCAGCTGGGGACAGAACTATGGCTACACCTTC. Protein sequence: CASSWGQNYGYTF.